These 20 T cell receptor beta chains were all obtained from the same sample, sequenced in a study of tumor-infiltrating lymphocytes in primary liver carcinoma. The tissue used was unsorted bulk material of roughly 17-34 mg. RNA and DNA were co-extracted from it with the AllPrep DNA/RNA mini kit. The authors made TCR beta cDNA from 500 ng total RNA with a constant-region primer. Three rounds of nested multiplex PCR with slightly modified ARM-PCR produced TCR beta libraries. TRBV1-TRBV30 forward primers and a C-beta reverse primer were used in the first two PCR rounds, which each ran for about 10 cycles. TCRdb re-called the multiplex PCR reads with MiXCR, one entry per CDR3 protein. There are tens of thousands of distinct CDR3 sequences in the sample; about three quarters occur only once, and roughly 43% lies in the top ten. The sequencing sample was made of liver tumor tissue from sampling region 1. This sample's subset: tumor region T1, superior pole. The receptors originated from a woman aged 30 to 39 with primary liver carcinoma and hepatitis B virus infection.

With respect to this clonotype: One junction end does not reproduce the germline sequence, and a read error may be involved. J is TRBJ2-2 and V is TRBV11-3, with D possibly being TRBD2 (6 bases). Germline CDR1 SGHNT, CDR2 YENEEA. The CDR3 sequence is 15 residues long. CDR3 sequence reads: CASNRREGALGGLFF. The CDR3 DNA reads as TGTGCCAGCAACCGTCGGGAAGGGGCGCTCGGGGGGCTGTTTTTT.

To note about this clonotype: A junction boundary mismatches the germline segment, possibly from a read error. The chain uses TRBV11-2 and TRBJ2-3, with 7 bases fitting TRBD1. CDR1 is SGHAT, CDR2 FQNNGV, per germline. The CDR3 runs to 16 residues. The CDR3 is CSRSRTRQGRGDTQFF. The CDR3 DNA follows: TGTTCCAGAAGCCGGACGCGACAGGGAAGGGGAGATACGCAGTTTTTT.

There are a few counts of this clonotype. CDR3 residues: CASSEFFYFGEKDTEAFF. The CDR3 DNA follows: TGCGCCAGCAGTGAGTTTTTTTATTTCGGGGAGAAGGACACTGAAGCTTTCTTT. This rearrangement joins TRBV10-2 to TRBJ1-1; no clear D. Per germline, CDR1 WSHSY and CDR2 SAAADI. The CDR3 runs 18 residues. V lost 1 base, J lost 3 bases, and 21 bases lay in between.

This chain connects TRBV11-1 to TRBJ2-1; maybe TRBD1 (6 bases). Deletions cut 7 bases from V and 0 bases from J, with 13 bases between. Per the germline V gene, CDR1 is SGHAT and CDR2 is FQDESV (reference sequence). The CDR3 spans 15 residues. CDR3 DNA sequence: TGTGCCAGCAATTGGAGACAGGCCTCCTACAATGAGCAGTTCTTC. Translation gives CASNWRQASYNEQFF. Based on the CDR3 plus reference TRBV11-1 and TRBJ2-1, the full variable domain is EAEVAQSPRYKITEKSQAVAFWCDPISGHATLYWYRQILGQGPELLVQFQDESVVDDSQLPKDRFSAERLKGVDSTLKIQPAELGDSAMYLCASNWRQASYNEQFFGPGTRLTVL.

This clonotype appeared once. The J gene is TRBJ2-2, the V gene TRBV18, with no clear D. V lost 0 bases and J 0 bases, leaving 14 bases between the germline ends. CDR1 and CDR2 from the germline V gene are KGHSH and LQKENI. CDR3 length: 18 residues. This CDR3 reads CASSPPVLAVTNTGELFF. CDR3 DNA: TGTGCCAGCTCACCACCGGTGTTAGCCGTAACGAACACCGGGGAGCTGTTTTTT.

In the case of this clonotype: The junction departs from the called germline gene at one end, perhaps through a read error. The chain recombines TRBV10-3 with TRBJ2-7; possibly TRBD1 for D (6 bases). The length of the CDR3 is 15 residues. Germline lookup yields CDR1 ENHRY and CDR2 SYGVKD. CDR3 loop: CATSESGDTYYEQYF. The CDR3 nucleotides read TGTGCCACCAGTGAGTCCGGGGACACGTACTACGAGCAGTACTTC.

With respect to this clonotype: Given the absence of the conserved phenylalanine or tryptophan at the CDR3 end, a read error is likely. This rearrangement joins TRBV10-3 to TRBJ2-5; D uncertain. There are 15 residues in the CDR3. Germline lookup yields CDR1 ENHRY and CDR2 SYGVKD. The CDR3: CVISESATRQDIQYL. The DNA for the CDR3 is TGTGTCATCAGTGAGTCGGCTACCAGACAAGATATCCAGTACCTC.

Remarks on this clonotype: Because it lacks the conserved phenylalanine or tryptophan at the end, this CDR3 is likely a read error. J is TRBJ2-1 and V is TRBV29-1; D is undetermined. Germline CDR1 reads SQVTM; CDR2 reads ANQGSEA. The length of the CDR3 is 12 residues. V gave up 8 bases and J gave up 7 bases, with 15 bases separating them. This CDR3 reads CSTLRNYNEQFL. The CDR3 DNA reads as TGCAGCACCCTAAGGAACTATAATGAGCAGTTCTTA.

CDR3 DNA sequence: TGTGCCAGCAGTTGGAGGCAGGCCTCCTACAATGAGCAGTTCTTC. This codes for CASSWRQASYNEQFF. The V and J genes are TRBV11-1 and TRBJ2-1, with D maybe TRBD2 (5 bases). CDR3 length equals 15 residues. The V gene's germline CDR1 is SGHAT and CDR2 FQDESV (reference sequence). The V and J ends lost 6 bases and 0 bases respectively, with 12 bases between them.

The V gene is TRBV4-1, the J gene TRBJ1-2; TRBD1 is a possible D gene (6 bases). CDR1 is MGHRA and CDR2 is YSYEKL in the germline V gene. The CDR3 covers 16 residues. V lost 7 bases and J lost 4, with 22 bases in between. The CDR3 bases are TGCGCCAGCAACCATCCGACAGGTGGTCGAGGCTATGGCTACACCTTC. Protein sequence: CASNHPTGGRGYGYTF.

Concerning this clonotype itself: Germline and junction disagree at one end, which may indicate a read error. This rearrangement joins TRBV11-2 to TRBJ1-2; D is ambiguous. The CDR3 runs to 14 residues. Germline V gives CDR1 SGHAT, CDR2 FQNNGV. The CDR3 sequence: CTSCLREANYGYTF. CDR3 DNA sequence: TGTACCAGCTGCTTAAGGGAAGCTAACTATGGCTACACGTTC.

A word on this clonotype: A clone one base away is much larger, so this may be a read error. Here the CDR3 omits its conserved ending phenylalanine or tryptophan, so a read error is the likely source. The chain couples TRBV19 to TRBJ2-6, with D unresolved. The CDR3 covers 16 residues. CDR1 is LNHDA and CDR2 is SQIVND in the germline V gene (reference sequence). V lost 7 bases and J 3 bases, leaving 16 bases between the germline ends. The CDR3 DNA reads as TGTGCCAGTACCCAACGAAGGGTGAGTGGGGCCAACGTCCTGACTTAC. This gives the protein CASTQRRVSGANVLTY.

The table lists this clonotype with many counts. The chain employs TRBV12-3 or TRBV12-4 and TRBJ1-6; 7 positions match TRBD1. This CDR3 contains 15 residues. V was clipped by 4 bases and J by 6 bases; unmatched bases: 6. Here the CDR3 DNA reads TGTGCCAGCAGTTCCACGACAGGGCGTAATTCACCCCTCCACTTT. Its protein product is CASSSTTGRNSPLHF.

This clonotype showed up just once. The junction shows a germline mismatch at one end, possibly a read error. The chain carries TRBV11-2 and TRBJ1-2; possible D gene TRBD1, 5 bases. This CDR3 has 13 amino acids. Germline CDR1 and CDR2: SGHAT and FQNNGV. Written as DNA, the CDR3 is TGTGCCAGCACTCATTGGGGGGGTGGAGGCTGCACCTTC. This encodes CASTHWGGGGCTF.

Concerning this clonotype itself: It is likely a read error, because the conserved phenylalanine at the end of the CDR3 is missing. V usage is TRBV6-5 and J usage is TRBJ2-2; no definite D call. Germline CDR1 reads MNHEY; CDR2 reads SVGAGI. The CDR3 covers 15 residues. The CDR3 region has the DNA TGTGCCATCAGTCCGCGGATAGGGTTCACCGGGGAGCTGTTTTAT. This encodes CAISPRIGFTGELFY.

As regards this clonotype: One end of the junction varies from germline; a read error may be responsible. The chain has TRBV4-3 and TRBJ2-7, with unresolved D. The germline CDR1 and CDR2 sequences are LGHNA and YSLEER. The CDR3 is made up of 18 amino acids. CDR3 nucleotide sequence: TGCGCCAGGAGCCAAGCTGTGACGGGTGGTCAGATTAGCTACGAGCAGTACTTC. Translating it yields CARSQAVTGGQISYEQYF.

Points on this clonotype: It is likely a read error, because the conserved phenylalanine at the end of the CDR3 is missing. The DNA is omitted, as the CDR3 cannot be located on it reliably, and the CDR3 follows TCRdb's listing. The V and J genes are TRBV5-6 and TRBJ2-2. The CDR3 totals 15 residues, both ends included. Germline V gene data show CDR1 as SGHDT and CDR2 as YYEEEE. The CDR3 protein is CASSLALRVTGELYL.

As to this clonotype: A read error may produce the germline difference seen at one junction end. V usage is TRBV11-3 and J usage is TRBJ1-1; a possible D gene is TRBD1 (5 bases). CDR1 is SGHNT, CDR2 YENEEA, per germline. This CDR3 has 14 residues. In DNA, the CDR3 is TGTGCCAACAGCTTAGAAACATGGGGCACTGAAGCCTTCTTT. Protein sequence: CANSLETWGTEAFF.

This clonotype has a count of ten or more. Its ends do not fully match the called genes, so a read error is possible. The gene calls are TRBV6-6 and TRBJ1-6, with TRBD1 as a possible D gene (6 bases). The CDR3 has 14 residues. Germline lookup yields CDR1 MNHNY and CDR2 SVGAGI (reference sequence). This chain's CDR3 is CASSYTGMDSPLYF. The CDR3 DNA sequence: TGTGCCAGCAGTTACACAGGGATGGACTCACCCCTCTACTTT.

The chain is built from TRBV10-2 and TRBJ2-1, with a weak D call TRBD2 (5 bases). Germline loops: CDR1 WSHSY, CDR2 SAAADI. CDR3 length: 16 amino acids. CDR3 DNA: TGCACCACCGAAACAACTCGCCTAGAACGAGGGAATGAGCAGTTCTTC. It translates to CTTETTRLERGNEQFF.